The clone carrying this T cell receptor beta chain was observed a few times. Antigen: not known. These data come from a study of blood T cells in healthy people across ages. This CDR3 has 13 amino acids. V lost 6 bases and J lost 10, with 13 bases in between. Study conclusions and caveats: In long-lived donors, naive CD4+ cell counts and diversity exceeded those of aged donors. Estimates of total diversity, which came from one million sequenced T cells, were considered to be underestimates. Roughly linear age-related decline in beta diversity appeared, significant by age approximately 43.

The use of a sample-barcoded 5' primer and a J-beta primer mix characterized a second PCR of roughly 6 to 11 cycles. TCRdb itself ran the 5' RACE reads through MiXCR, one entry per CDR3 protein. This table has around 1.1 million distinct CDR3 sequences, more than 30% appearing once. The receptor was isolated from a man between 18 and 29 years old in good health. Sample: blood. The chain links TRBV12-3 or TRBV12-4 to TRBJ1-6; no reliable D call. CDR3 loop: CASSRDMNSPLHF. The CDR3 nucleotides are TGTGCCAGCAGCAGAGATATGAACTCACCCCTCCACTTT.